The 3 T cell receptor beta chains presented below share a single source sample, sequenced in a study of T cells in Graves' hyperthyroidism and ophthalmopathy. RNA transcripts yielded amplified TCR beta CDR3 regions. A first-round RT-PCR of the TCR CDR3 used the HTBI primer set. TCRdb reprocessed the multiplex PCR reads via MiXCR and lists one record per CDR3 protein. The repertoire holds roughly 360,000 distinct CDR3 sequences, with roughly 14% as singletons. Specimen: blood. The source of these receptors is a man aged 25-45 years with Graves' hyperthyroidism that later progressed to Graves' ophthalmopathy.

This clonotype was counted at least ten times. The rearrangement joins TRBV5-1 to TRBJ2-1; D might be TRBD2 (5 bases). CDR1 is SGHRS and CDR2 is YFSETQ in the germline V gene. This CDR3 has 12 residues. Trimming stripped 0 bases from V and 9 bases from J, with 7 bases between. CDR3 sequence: CASSLGGFEQFF. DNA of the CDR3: TGCGCCAGCAGCTTGGGAGGGTTTGAGCAGTTCTTC.

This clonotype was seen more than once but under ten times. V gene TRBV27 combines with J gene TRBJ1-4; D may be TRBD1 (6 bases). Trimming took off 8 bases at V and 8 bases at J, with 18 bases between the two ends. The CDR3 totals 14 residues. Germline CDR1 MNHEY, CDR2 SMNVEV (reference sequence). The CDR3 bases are TGTGCCAGCCCTAGTGGGGGGCTGGGGGAAAAACTGTTTTTT. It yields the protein CASPSGGLGEKLFF.

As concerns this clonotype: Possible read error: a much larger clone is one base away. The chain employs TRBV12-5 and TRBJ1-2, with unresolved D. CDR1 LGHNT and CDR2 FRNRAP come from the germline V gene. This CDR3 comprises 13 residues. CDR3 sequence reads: CAGGLAPTRGYTF. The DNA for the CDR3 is TGTGCTGGTGGTTTGGCCCCTACACGGGGCTACACCTTC.